This TCR beta chain emerged from a study of blood T cell repertoires in COVID-19. Germline V lookup: CDR1 SNHLY, CDR2 FYNNEI. The CDR3 length is 14 residues. V gave up 6 bases and J gave up 3 bases, with 14 bases separating them. Assay: immunoSEQ multiplex PCR; the TCRdb copy retains only in-frame clones and omits some. The data hold 150,000 to 200,000 clones, with approximately 84% observed a single time. The specimen was peripheral blood. This TCR was recovered from a woman older than 75 with acute or convalescent COVID-19. The rearrangement joins TRBV2 to TRBJ1-1; tentatively, D is TRBD1 (6 bases). The CDR3 protein is CASSQAGADTEAFF. In nucleotides, the CDR3 is TGTGCCAGCAGCCAAGCGGGGGCGGACACTGAAGCTTTCTTT.